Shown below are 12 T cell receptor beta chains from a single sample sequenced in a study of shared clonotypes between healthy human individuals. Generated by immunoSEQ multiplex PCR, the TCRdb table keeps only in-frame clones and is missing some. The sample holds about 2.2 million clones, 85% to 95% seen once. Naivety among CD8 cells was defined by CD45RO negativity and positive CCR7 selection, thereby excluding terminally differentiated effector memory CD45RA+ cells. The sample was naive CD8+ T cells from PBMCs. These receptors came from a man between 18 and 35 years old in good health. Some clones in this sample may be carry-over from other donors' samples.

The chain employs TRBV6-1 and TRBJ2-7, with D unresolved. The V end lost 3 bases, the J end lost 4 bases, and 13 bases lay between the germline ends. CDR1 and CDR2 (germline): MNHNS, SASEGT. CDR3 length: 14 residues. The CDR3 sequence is CASSEAARDYEQYF. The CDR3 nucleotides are TGTGCCAGCAGTGAGGCCGCAAGAGATTACGAGCAGTACTTC.

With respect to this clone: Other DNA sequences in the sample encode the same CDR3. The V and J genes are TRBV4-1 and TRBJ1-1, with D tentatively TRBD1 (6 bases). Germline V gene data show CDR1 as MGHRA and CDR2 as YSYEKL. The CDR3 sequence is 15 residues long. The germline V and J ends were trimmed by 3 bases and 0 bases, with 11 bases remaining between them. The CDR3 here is CASSQGAGMNTEAFF. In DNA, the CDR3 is TGCGCCAGCAGCCAGGGGGCCGGGATGAACACTGAAGCTTTCTTT.

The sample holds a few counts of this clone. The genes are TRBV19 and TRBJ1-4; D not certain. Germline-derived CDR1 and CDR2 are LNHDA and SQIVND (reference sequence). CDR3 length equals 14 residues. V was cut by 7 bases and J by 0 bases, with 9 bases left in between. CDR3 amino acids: CASTAGTTNEKLFF. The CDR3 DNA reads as TGTGCCAGTACAGCGGGCACAACTAATGAAAAACTGTTTTTT.

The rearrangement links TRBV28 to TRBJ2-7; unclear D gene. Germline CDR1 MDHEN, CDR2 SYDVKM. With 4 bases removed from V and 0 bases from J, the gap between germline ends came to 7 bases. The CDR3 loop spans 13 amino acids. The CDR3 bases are TGTGCCAGCAGTTCTGGCATCTCCTACGAGCAGTACTTC. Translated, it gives CASSSGISYEQYF.

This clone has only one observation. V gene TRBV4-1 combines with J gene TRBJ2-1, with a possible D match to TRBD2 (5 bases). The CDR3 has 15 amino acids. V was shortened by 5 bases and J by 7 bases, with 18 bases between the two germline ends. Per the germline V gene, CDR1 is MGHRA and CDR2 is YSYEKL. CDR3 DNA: TGCGCCAGCAGCTTGAGAGGGCCGGCCCTAAATGAGCAGTTCTTC. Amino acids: CASSLRGPALNEQFF.

DNA for the CDR3: TGTGCCAGCAGTGAACTCGGGAACTGGCCCCAGCATTTT. This gives the protein CASSELGNWPQHF. This chain joins TRBV27 and TRBJ1-5; D gene uncertain. The CDR3 is made up of 13 amino acids. Germline CDR1 is MNHEY and CDR2 is SMNVEV (reference sequence). V gave up 5 bases and J gave up 9 bases, with 14 bases separating them.

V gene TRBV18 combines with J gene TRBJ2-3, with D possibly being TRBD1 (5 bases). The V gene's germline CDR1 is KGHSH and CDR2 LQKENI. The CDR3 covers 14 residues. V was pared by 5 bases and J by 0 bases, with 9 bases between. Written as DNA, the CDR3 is TGTGCCAGCTCAGTGCAGGGTAGCACAGATACGCAGTATTTT. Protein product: CASSVQGSTDTQYF.

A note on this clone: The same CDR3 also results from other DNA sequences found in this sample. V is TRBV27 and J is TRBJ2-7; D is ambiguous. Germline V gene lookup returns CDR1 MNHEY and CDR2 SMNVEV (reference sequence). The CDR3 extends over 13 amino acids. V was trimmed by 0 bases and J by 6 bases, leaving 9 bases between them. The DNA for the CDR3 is TGTGCCAGCAGTTTATCTCCTAGAACCGAGCAGTACTTC. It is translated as CASSLSPRTEQYF.

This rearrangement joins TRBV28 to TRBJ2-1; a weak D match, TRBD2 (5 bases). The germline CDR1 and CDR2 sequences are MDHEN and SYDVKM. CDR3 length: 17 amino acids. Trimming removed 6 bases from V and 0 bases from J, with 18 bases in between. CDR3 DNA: TGTGCCAGCAGCACCCGTTGGCGGGTAGGCTCCTACAATGAGCAGTTCTTC. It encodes CASSTRWRVGSYNEQFF.

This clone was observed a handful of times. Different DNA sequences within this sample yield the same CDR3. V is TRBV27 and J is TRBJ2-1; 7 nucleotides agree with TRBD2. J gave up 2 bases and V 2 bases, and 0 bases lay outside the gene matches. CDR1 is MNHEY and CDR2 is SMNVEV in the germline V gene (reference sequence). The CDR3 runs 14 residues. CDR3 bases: TGTGCCAGCAGTTTAGCGGGGGCCTACAATGAGCAGTTCTTC. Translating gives CASSLAGAYNEQFF.

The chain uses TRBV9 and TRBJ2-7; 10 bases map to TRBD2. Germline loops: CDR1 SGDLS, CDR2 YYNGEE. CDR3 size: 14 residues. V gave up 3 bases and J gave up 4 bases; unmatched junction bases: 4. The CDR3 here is CASSGLAGVYEQYF. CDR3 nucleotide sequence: TGTGCCAGCAGCGGTCTAGCGGGAGTTTACGAGCAGTACTTC.

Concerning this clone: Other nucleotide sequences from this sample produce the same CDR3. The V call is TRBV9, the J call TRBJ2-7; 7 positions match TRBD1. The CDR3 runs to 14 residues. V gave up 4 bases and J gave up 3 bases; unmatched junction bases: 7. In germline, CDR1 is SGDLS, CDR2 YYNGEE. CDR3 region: CASSPRDRDYEQYF. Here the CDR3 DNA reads TGTGCCAGCAGCCCGAGAGACAGGGACTACGAGCAGTACTTC.